Each of the 14 T cell receptor beta chains below was sequenced from the same sample in a study of graft-versus-host responses after intestinal transplantation. Their antigens remain unidentified. Sequencing was performed with immunoSEQ multiplex PCR; in TCRdb, only in-frame clones are kept and a portion is missing. The sample records around 110,000 clones, approximately 90% being singletons. The sequencing here drew on unstimulated CD4+ T cells sorted from spleen or lymph node cells, taken before intestinal transplant. These receptors came from a human donor who received an intestinal transplant.

The CDR3 loop is CASSGQGSGEDEQYF. CDR3 nucleotides: TGTGCCAGCAGCGGACAGGGATCGGGCGAGGACGAGCAGTACTTC. The chain uses TRBV6-5 and TRBJ2-7; TRBD1 agrees at 8 bases. V was pared by 6 bases and J by 5 bases, with 12 bases of the junction left unmatched. The CDR3 is 15 residues long. CDR1 MNHEY and CDR2 SVGAGI come from the germline V gene.

V is TRBV2 and J is TRBJ2-5; D uncertain. Germline CDR1 and CDR2: SNHLY and FYNNEI. Trimming removed 7 bases from V and 4 bases from J, with 13 bases in between. The CDR3 length is 13 residues. CDR3 DNA: TGTGCCAGCAACAGCTTTGGTGGAGAGACCCAGTACTTC. Protein product: CASNSFGGETQYF. Filled out from reference TRBV2 and TRBJ2-5, the complete variable domain reads EPEVTQTPSHQVTQMGQEVILRCVPISNHLYFYWYRQILGQKVEFLVSFYNNEISEKSEIFDDQFSVERPDGSNFTLKIRSTKLEDSAMYFCASNSFGGETQYFGPGTRLLVL.

About this clone itself: Its ends do not fully match the called genes, so a read error is possible. The chain combines TRBV12-5 with TRBJ2-3, with 8 bases lining up with TRBD1. The CDR3 has 12 residues. Germline CDR1 LGHNT, CDR2 FRNRAP. As DNA, the CDR3 is TGTGCTAGTGGTAACGCGGACAGGGTTGGAAGTTTT. It translates to CASGNADRVGSF. Using reference TRBV12-5 and TRBJ2-3 for the parts outside the CDR3, the full variable domain is DARVTQTPRHKVTEMGQEVTMRCQPILGHNTVFWYRQTMMQGLELLAYFRNRAPLDDSGMPKDRFSAEMPDATLATLKIQPSEPRDSAVYFCASGNADRVGSFGPGTRLTVL.

The chain employs TRBV28 and TRBJ2-7; TRBD1 agrees at 7 bases. J was trimmed by 5 bases and V by 6 bases; bases with no gene match: 10. CDR1 is MDHEN, CDR2 SYDVKM, per germline. This CDR3 has 14 amino acids. CDR3 residues: CASSVDRVVDEQYF. The CDR3 DNA follows: TGTGCCAGCAGCGTCGACAGGGTTGTCGACGAGCAGTACTTC.

The chain recombines TRBV19 with TRBJ2-1, with D tentatively TRBD2 (6 bases). V was trimmed by 7 bases and J by 4 bases, leaving 14 bases between them. The germline gives CDR1 LNHDA, CDR2 SQIVND (reference sequence). The CDR3 has 14 amino acids. CDR3 in amino acids: CASTFGSFYNEQFF. Here the CDR3 DNA reads TGTGCCAGTACATTCGGGAGCTTTTACAATGAGCAGTTCTTC.

In its sample, this clone was seen a few times. This chain uses TRBV7-2 with TRBJ1-2, with D perhaps matching TRBD1 (5 bases). V was trimmed by 6 bases and J by 2 bases, leaving 10 bases between them. This CDR3 is 13 amino acids long. The germline CDR1 and CDR2 sequences are SGHTA and FQGNSA. CDR3 region: CASSLRTNYGYTF. Here the CDR3 DNA reads TGTGCCAGCAGTCTCAGGACAAACTATGGCTACACCTTC.

This clone was seen just once. This chain links TRBV4-2 with TRBJ2-3, with D tentatively TRBD1 (6 bases). The V gene lost 2 bases and the J gene lost 2 bases, with 14 bases spanning the gap. The CDR3 extends over 16 amino acids. CDR1 LGHNA and CDR2 YNFKEQ come from the germline V gene. For the CDR3, the DNA is TGTGCCAGCAGCCAACAGGGGCCCCACGCCACAGATACGCAGTATTTT. Protein sequence: CASSQQGPHATDTQYF.

The chain has TRBV7-9 and TRBJ1-1; D is possibly TRBD1 (6 bases). With 1 base removed from V and 4 bases from J, the gap between germline ends came to 16 bases. CDR1 and CDR2 (germline): SEHNR, FQNEAQ (reference sequence). CDR3 length: 16 residues. The CDR3 coding sequence is TGTGCCAGCAGCTTAGGTCCCAGGGGTACGGGCACTGAAGCTTTCTTT. Protein product: CASSLGPRGTGTEAFF. Full variable domain (missing parts from reference TRBV7-9 and TRBJ1-1): DTGVSQNPRHKITKRGQNVTFRCDPISEHNRLYWYRQTLGQGPEFLTYFQNEAQLEKSRLLSDRFSAERPKGSFSTLEIQRTEQGDSAMYLCASSLGPRGTGTEAFFGQGTRLTVV.

This rearrangement joins TRBV5-8 to TRBJ1-1; D not certain. Trimming pared 0 bases from V and 3 bases from J, leaving 27 bases between. Germline CDR1 and CDR2: SGHTS and YDEGEE. The CDR3 has 20 amino acids. In DNA, the CDR3 is TGTGCCAGCAGCTTGGCCCTTAAGTTTGGGCGCGAGGGTCCAGACACTGAAGCTTTCTTT. This sequence encodes CASSLALKFGREGPDTEAFF.

V is TRBV7-2 and J is TRBJ2-1; 7 bases are a match to TRBD2. There are 15 residues in the CDR3. Trimming at V came to 6 bases and at J to 2 bases, leaving 7 bases not matched to a gene. Germline V gene data show CDR1 as SGHTA and CDR2 as FQGNSA. The CDR3 DNA sequence: TGTGCCAGCAGTTGGAGGCGGGGGACCTACAATGAGCAGTTCTTC. Protein product: CASSWRRGTYNEQFF.

CDR3 amino acids: CASSPYRADETQYF. Written as DNA, the CDR3 is TGTGCCAGCTCACCTTACAGGGCGGACGAGACCCAGTACTTC. The chain combines TRBV18 with TRBJ2-5, with D maybe TRBD1 (6 bases). With 3 bases removed from V and 5 bases from J, the gap between germline ends came to 13 bases. This CDR3 is built from 14 residues. Germline V CDR1 and CDR2: KGHSH, LQKENI.

This clone has a handful of counts. A junction boundary mismatches the germline segment, possibly from a read error. The rearrangement joins TRBV5-4 to TRBJ2-7; TRBD1 matches 7 bases. Germline V gene data show CDR1 as SGHNT and CDR2 as YYREEE (reference sequence). This CDR3 has 11 amino acids. CDR3 sequence (DNA): TGTGCCAGCAGCTTGCTGGGACAGCGCAGTTTC. Its protein product is CASSLLGQRSF.

The chain carries TRBV28 and TRBJ2-7; TRBD1 matches 7 bases. CDR1 is MDHEN and CDR2 is SYDVKM in the germline V gene. There are 13 residues in the CDR3. With V trimmed by 11 bases and J by 0 bases, 7 bases remained unmatched. CDR3 nucleotides: TGTGCCCTCCGGGACAGCAGCTCCTACGAGCAGTACTTC. Its translation: CALRDSSSYEQYF.

The genes are TRBV5-8 and TRBJ1-5, with a possible D match to TRBD1 (6 bases). The CDR3 contains 17 residues. Trimming took off 5 bases at V and 1 base at J, with 19 bases between the two ends. From germline, CDR1 is SGHTS and CDR2 YDEGEE. The CDR3 sequence: CASRPGGPGVSNQPQHF. As DNA, the CDR3 is TGTGCCAGCAGACCCGGTGGTCCAGGGGTCAGCAATCAGCCCCAGCATTTT.